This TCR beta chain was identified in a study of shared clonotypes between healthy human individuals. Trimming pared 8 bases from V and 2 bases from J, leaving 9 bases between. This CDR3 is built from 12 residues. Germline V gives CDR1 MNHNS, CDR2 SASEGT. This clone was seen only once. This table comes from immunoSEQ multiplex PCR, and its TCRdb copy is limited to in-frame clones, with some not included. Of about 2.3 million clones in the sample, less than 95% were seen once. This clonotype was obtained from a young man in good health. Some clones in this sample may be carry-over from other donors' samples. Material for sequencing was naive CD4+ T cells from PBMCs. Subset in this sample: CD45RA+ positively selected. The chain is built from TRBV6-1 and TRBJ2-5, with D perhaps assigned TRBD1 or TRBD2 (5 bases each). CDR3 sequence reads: CASSWGQETQYF. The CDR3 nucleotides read TGTGCCAGCTCATGGGGGCAAGAGACCCAGTACTTC.